A selection of T cell receptor beta chains follows, all from one sample in a study of T cell responses to AZD1222 COVID-19 vaccine. The method was immunoSEQ multiplex PCR; TCRdb's version includes in-frame clones alone and lacks a portion of them. This sample has some 130,000 clones; roughly 90% occur once, and the top ten carry under 2.5%. Sequencing was performed on peripheral blood, taken on day 0 of AZD1222 vaccination. The receptor set was obtained from an adult in good health. Each CDR3 is given with its conserved first and last residue. The D gene is left open where the match is weak. Not every row has a clone size; where given, it reads once, few, many or a size class.

14 - - TRBJ1-1 TRBV7-8 CASSLGPGIPEAFF TGTGCCAGCAGCTTAGGGCCAGGGATTCCTGAAGCTTTCTTT
14 - - TRBJ2-1 TRBV6-5 CASRLSGAYNEQFF TGTGCCAGCAGGCTCTCGGGAGCGTACAATGAGCAGTTCTTC
13 - - TRBJ2-7 TRBV12-3/TRBV12-4 CASSLGSGREQYF TGTGCCAGCAGTTTAGGTTCGGGACGCGAGCAGTACTTC
15 - TRBD2 TRBJ2-1 TRBV5-1 CASSPSGRADDEQFF TGCGCCAGCAGCCCAAGCGGGAGGGCCGACGATGAGCAGTTCTTC
15 - TRBD1 TRBJ2-3 TRBV12-5 CASGLTGASTDTQYF TGTGCTAGTGGCTTAACAGGGGCAAGCACAGATACGCAGTATTTT
14 - TRBD1 TRBJ1-1 TRBV24-1 CATSDSGTGGEAFF TGTGCCACCAGTGATTCCGGGACAGGGGGTGAAGCTTTCTTT
15 - TRBD1 TRBJ1-2 TRBV11-2 CASSPQPTGLHGYTF TGTGCCAGCAGCCCCCAACCGACAGGGCTCCATGGCTACACCTTC
14 once - TRBJ1-5 TRBV19 CASSIGGYNQPQHF TGTGCCAGTAGTATCGGAGGGTACAATCAGCCCCAGCATTTT
14 - - TRBJ2-3 TRBV28 CASSLGGPTDTQYF TGTGCCAGCAGCCTAGGCGGCCCCACAGATACGCAGTATTTT
17 - - TRBJ2-1 TRBV3-1/TRBV3-2 CASSRLGPKVPYNEQFF TGTGCCAGCAGCCGGTTGGGACCAAAAGTCCCCTACAATGAGCAGTTCTTC
15 - - TRBJ2-1 TRBV6-4 CASSALGDGDGEQFF TGTGCCAGCAGTGCCCTGGGCGACGGGGACGGGGAGCAGTTCTTC
13 - TRBD1 TRBJ1-2 TRBV12-3/TRBV12-4 CASSGQGFYGYTF TGTGCCAGCAGTGGACAGGGGTTCTATGGCTACACCTTC
13 - - TRBJ1-1 TRBV5-4 CASSFGQRVEAFF TGTGCCAGCAGCTTTGGACAGAGGGTAGAAGCTTTCTTT
14 once - TRBJ2-5 TRBV27 CASSRRGGPETQYF TGTGCCAGCAGTCGGAGAGGCGGGCCAGAGACCCAGTACTTC
13 once - TRBJ2-1 TRBV4-2 CASSQAILGEQFF TGTGCCAGCAGTCAAGCTATTCTTGGTGAGCAGTTCTTC
16 - - TRBJ1-2 TRBV18 CASSPLNPAGNYGYTF TGTGCCAGCTCACCACTTAACCCTGCAGGGAACTATGGCTACACCTTC
14 few - TRBJ1-2 TRBV7-2 CASKPPGNRRGYTF TGTGCCAGCAAACCGCCAGGGAATCGGCGCGGCTACACCTTC
15 once - TRBJ1-4 TRBV30 CAWTGGVRIDEKLFF TGTGCCTGGACGGGTGGGGTACGGATCGATGAAAAACTGTTTTTT
13 - TRBD2 TRBJ2-7 TRBV28 CASTTTSSYEQYF TGTGCCAGCACCACGACTAGCAGCTACGAGCAGTACTTC
11 - - TRBJ1-2 TRBV27 CASRSNGGYTF TGTGCCAGCAGGTCAAACGGTGGCTACACCTTC
15 - - TRBJ1-2 TRBV9 CASSVAATANYGYTF TGTGCCAGCAGCGTAGCCGCCACAGCTAACTATGGCTACACCTTC
13 - - TRBJ1-1 TRBV4-3 CASSQLQGTEAFF TGCGCCAGCAGCCAGCTACAGGGAACTGAAGCTTTCTTT
17 - - TRBJ2-5 TRBV28 CASSLPVPQEFQETQYF TGTGCCAGCAGTTTACCGGTCCCTCAGGAATTCCAAGAGACCCAGTACTTC
15 once TRBD1 TRBJ2-5 TRBV3-1/TRBV3-2 CASSLGQAIQETQYF TGTGCCAGCAGCCTCGGACAGGCTATCCAAGAGACCCAGTACTTC
10 few - TRBJ1-2 TRBV2 CASGQYGYTF TGTGCCAGCGGACAATATGGCTACACCTTC
16 - - TRBJ1-1 TRBV5-4 CASSLAAGRGYTEAFF TGTGCCAGCAGCTTGGCTGCCGGAAGAGGGTACACTGAAGCTTTCTTT
15 few - TRBJ2-2 TRBV2 CASRPGTPNTGELFF TGTGCCAGCAGGCCCGGGACACCGAACACCGGGGAGCTGTTTTTT
15 - - TRBJ1-5 TRBV2 CASSEEGLSNQPQHF TGTGCCAGCAGTGAAGAGGGACTTAGCAATCAGCCCCAGCATTTT
11 once - TRBJ2-7 TRBV6-9 CASCWDYEQYF TGTGCCAGCTGTTGGGACTACGAGCAGTACTTC
15 - - TRBJ1-4 TRBV4-3 CASSQLPTRNEKLFF TGCGCCAGCAGCCAACTCCCCACTAGGAATGAAAAACTGTTTTTT
15 - - TRBJ1-6 TRBV5-1 CASSLTPQGGSPLHF TGCGCCAGCTCCCTTACGCCCCAGGGAGGATCACCCCTCCACTTT
11 - - TRBJ1-2 TRBV6-5 CASSLGSGYTF TGTGCCAGCAGTTTGGGATCCGGCTACACCTTC
17 - - TRBJ1-1 TRBV18 CASSPPGVRQLNTEAFF TGTGCCAGCTCACCACCAGGGGTCAGACAACTGAACACTGAAGCTTTCTTT
16 - - TRBJ1-4 TRBV14 CASSQNLPGDGEKLFF TGTGCCAGCAGCCAGAATCTACCTGGGGATGGTGAAAAACTGTTTTTT
14 - - TRBJ1-2 TRBV6-2/TRBV6-3 CASSYSNKNYGYTF TGTGCCAGCAGTTACTCCAATAAAAACTATGGCTACACCTTC
16 - TRBD1 TRBJ1-2 TRBV5-4 CASSTQTGGWVLGYTF TGTGCCAGCAGCACCCAGACAGGGGGTTGGGTATTGGGCTACACCTTC
12 few - TRBJ1-2 TRBV6-5 CASSYEGHGYTF TGTGCCAGCAGTTACGAGGGGCATGGCTACACCTTC
14 - - TRBJ2-7 TRBV7-9 CASSLELGIDEQYF TGTGCCAGCAGCTTAGAACTGGGAATAGACGAGCAGTACTTC
12 - - TRBJ1-1 TRBV12-3/TRBV12-4 CASSRANTEAFF TGTGCCAGCAGTCGAGCGAACACTGAAGCTTTCTTT
13 once - TRBJ1-5 TRBV12-3/TRBV12-4 CASSKAGAQPQHF TGTGCCAGCAGCAAGGCAGGAGCTCAGCCCCAGCATTTT
17 - TRBD1 TRBJ2-1 TRBV28 CASSPEQGTPQANEQFF TGTGCCAGCAGTCCAGAACAGGGGACCCCCCAGGCAAATGAGCAGTTCTTC
15 - TRBD1 TRBJ2-3 TRBV5-6 CASSPDRGGTDTQYF TGTGCCAGCAGCCCGGACAGGGGAGGCACAGATACGCAGTATTTT
14 - - TRBJ2-7 TRBV27 CASSPYDPSYEQYF TGTGCCAGCAGTCCTTACGACCCCTCCTACGAGCAGTACTTC
13 - - TRBJ2-1 TRBV2 CASTGRRYNEQFF TGTGCCAGCACGGGTAGGCGGTACAATGAGCAGTTCTTC
14 - TRBD1 TRBJ1-2 TRBV6-5 CASSPRTGHYGYTF TGTGCCAGCAGTCCCCGGACAGGGCACTATGGCTACACCTTC
12 - - TRBJ2-3 TRBV29-1 CSGGTSTDTQYF TGCAGCGGCGGGACTAGCACAGATACGCAGTATTTT
16 - - TRBJ2-7 TRBV6-5 CASSYLGFGGSPEQYF TGTGCCAGCAGTTACTTGGGGTTTGGGGGCTCCCCCGAGCAGTACTTC
14 - TRBD1 TRBJ1-2 TRBV2 CASPRDRGRDGYTF TGTGCCAGTCCACGAGACAGGGGGCGGGATGGCTACACCTTC
15 - - TRBJ1-1 TRBV28 CASSPPQAANTEAFF TGTGCCAGCAGTCCCCCACAAGCGGCGAACACTGAAGCTTTCTTT
12 - - TRBJ2-7 TRBV5-8 CASSPERGEQYF TGTGCCAGCAGCCCAGAACGAGGCGAGCAGTACTTC
18 - - TRBJ1-6 TRBV7-6 CASSPIATLGPYNSPLHF TGTGCCAGCAGCCCAATAGCCACTCTTGGGCCCTATAATTCACCCCTCCACTTT
15 - - TRBJ2-7 TRBV9 CASSPDPGAVYEQYF TGTGCCAGCAGCCCAGACCCGGGGGCGGTCTACGAGCAGTACTTC
14 - - TRBJ2-7 TRBV5-1 CASKRSGDAYEQYF TGCGCCAGTAAAAGATCCGGGGACGCCTACGAGCAGTACTTC
17 - TRBD1 TRBJ1-1 TRBV7-9 CASSLSASGTGGTEAFF TGTGCCAGCAGCTTAAGCGCATCCGGGACAGGGGGCACTGAAGCTTTCTTT
13 - TRBD1 TRBJ1-2 TRBV14 CASSQDRVYGYTF TGTGCCAGCAGCCAGGACAGGGTCTATGGCTACACCTTC
14 - - TRBJ2-1 TRBV3-1/TRBV3-2 CASSQVHRANEQFF TGTGCCAGCAGCCAAGTCCACCGAGCCAATGAGCAGTTCTTC
13 few - TRBJ1-1 TRBV6-2/TRBV6-3 CASSYSEVTEAFF TGTGCCAGCAGTTACTCCGAAGTCACTGAAGCTTTCTTT
14 - - TRBJ2-7 TRBV27 CASSLEPGTGEQYF TGTGCCAGCAGTTTAGAACCGGGAACCGGCGAGCAGTACTTC
16 once - TRBJ1-3 TRBV9 CASSVASGISGNTIYF TGTGCCAGCAGCGTAGCTTCCGGCATCTCTGGAAACACCATATATTTT
14 - TRBD2 TRBJ2-7 TRBV7-3 CASSFGGDSYEQYF TGTGCCAGCAGCTTCGGGGGGGACTCCTACGAGCAGTACTTC